This is a list of T cell receptor beta chains from one sample in a study of post-analysis software for immune sequencing data. One entry per CDR3 protein, called by TCRdb with MiXCR from the PCR reads. This table has roughly 600,000 distinct CDR3 sequences, roughly two fifths appearing once. The sequenced sample consisted of blood. The receptors were gathered from a girl aged 5 to 17 with multiple sclerosis. Each CDR3 is given with its conserved first and last residue. The D gene is left open where the match is weak. Not every row has a clone size; where given, it reads once, few, many or a size class.

abundance: .; d_gene: .; j_gene: TRBJ1-2; v_gene: TRBV7-9; CDR3nt: TGTGCCAGCAGCGCTGTCCTGGAGGGCTACACCTTC; CDR3aa: CASSAVLEGYTF
abundance: .; d_gene: TRBD1; j_gene: TRBJ2-5; v_gene: TRBV29-1; CDR3nt: TGCAGCGTTTCCCGACAGGGACAAGAGACCCAGTACTTC; CDR3aa: CSVSRQGQETQYF
abundance: .; d_gene: .; j_gene: TRBJ1-2; v_gene: TRBV12-3/TRBV12-4; CDR3nt: TGTGCCAGCAGCCCGGAACAGGTATTTAGCTACACCTTC; CDR3aa: CASSPEQVFSYTF
abundance: few; d_gene: .; j_gene: TRBJ1-2; v_gene: TRBV5-1; CDR3nt: TGCGCCAGCAGCTTAAGAGCTAAGCATTATGGCTACACCTTC; CDR3aa: CASSLRAKHYGYTF
abundance: .; d_gene: TRBD1; j_gene: TRBJ2-7; v_gene: TRBV12-3/TRBV12-4; CDR3nt: TGTGCCAGCCTAAACCCCTCCGGGACAGGGGGCAGGCAGTACTTC; CDR3aa: CASLNPSGTGGRQYF
abundance: .; d_gene: .; j_gene: TRBJ2-7; v_gene: TRBV27; CDR3nt: TGTGCCAGCAGTTTATCTTACCGCCCGGACAAAATTTACGAGCAGTACTTC; CDR3aa: CASSLSYRPDKIYEQYF
abundance: .; d_gene: TRBD2; j_gene: TRBJ2-3; v_gene: TRBV4-2; CDR3nt: TGTGCCAGCAGCCGCGGGACTAGCGGGAGGGAAGATACGCAGTATTTT; CDR3aa: CASSRGTSGREDTQYF
abundance: .; d_gene: .; j_gene: TRBJ2-7; v_gene: TRBV7-9; CDR3nt: TGTGCCAGCAGTGGCCTATCCGACGAGCAGTACTTC; CDR3aa: CASSGLSDEQYF
abundance: .; d_gene: TRBD1; j_gene: TRBJ1-5; v_gene: TRBV29-1; CDR3nt: TGCAGCGTCCTAATTGACAGGGGTCAGCCCCAGCATTTT; CDR3aa: CSVLIDRGQPQHF
abundance: few; d_gene: .; j_gene: TRBJ2-1; v_gene: TRBV10-3; CDR3nt: TGTGCCATCAGAGGGACGTCTACGAGCTCCTACAATGAGCAGTTCTTC; CDR3aa: CAIRGTSTSSYNEQFF
abundance: .; d_gene: .; j_gene: TRBJ2-7; v_gene: TRBV5-1; CDR3nt: TGCGCCAGCAGCTTGGAGACAGGCTCCTACGAGCAGTACTTC; CDR3aa: CASSLETGSYEQYF
abundance: .; d_gene: TRBD1; j_gene: TRBJ2-5; v_gene: TRBV5-1; CDR3nt: TGCGCCAGCAGCTTGGGGGACAGGGTGGTCGAGACCCAGTACTTC; CDR3aa: CASSLGDRVVETQYF
abundance: .; d_gene: TRBD2; j_gene: TRBJ2-3; v_gene: TRBV12-3/TRBV12-4; CDR3nt: TGTGCCAGCAGCCCCGGGGGGGCGGGGGCGGAAGATACGCAGTATTTT; CDR3aa: CASSPGGAGAEDTQYF
abundance: few; d_gene: .; j_gene: TRBJ2-1; v_gene: TRBV7-6; CDR3nt: TGTGCCAGCAGCCCGCGCCCCGTTGATGAGCAGTTCTTC; CDR3aa: CASSPRPVDEQFF
abundance: .; d_gene: TRBD2; j_gene: TRBJ2-1; v_gene: TRBV7-6; CDR3nt: TGTGCCAGCAGGACCGGACTAGCGGGGAATGAGCAGTTCTTC; CDR3aa: CASRTGLAGNEQFF
abundance: few; d_gene: .; j_gene: TRBJ1-6; v_gene: TRBV20-1; CDR3nt: TGCAGTGCTAGAGAGGCGGGCCGCGGTAATTCACCCCTCCACTTT; CDR3aa: CSAREAGRGNSPLHF
abundance: .; d_gene: TRBD1; j_gene: TRBJ1-2; v_gene: TRBV15; CDR3nt: TGTGCCACCAGCAGGACAGGGGGCGGGTATGGCTACACCTTC; CDR3aa: CATSRTGGGYGYTF
abundance: few; d_gene: TRBD1; j_gene: TRBJ1-2; v_gene: TRBV6-6; CDR3nt: TGTGCCAGCAGTTTAAGGGGGCTCGGCGGCTACACCTTC; CDR3aa: CASSLRGLGGYTF
abundance: .; d_gene: TRBD1; j_gene: TRBJ1-6; v_gene: TRBV5-6; CDR3nt: TGTGCCAGCAGCTATACAACGACAGGGATATCCTATAATTCACCCCTCCACTTT; CDR3aa: CASSYTTTGISYNSPLHF
abundance: .; d_gene: TRBD2; j_gene: TRBJ2-1; v_gene: TRBV2; CDR3nt: TGTGCCAGCAGCTGGCGGGAGACCAATGAGCAGTTCTTC; CDR3aa: CASSWRETNEQFF
abundance: .; d_gene: .; j_gene: TRBJ2-7; v_gene: TRBV13; CDR3nt: TGTGCCAGCAGCTGGAGGGCCCCGTCCTACGAGCAGTACTTC; CDR3aa: CASSWRAPSYEQYF
abundance: few; d_gene: .; j_gene: TRBJ2-3; v_gene: TRBV21-1; CDR3nt: TGTGCCAGCAGCAAATTAAGCAGGGTGGCAGATACGCAGTATTTT; CDR3aa: CASSKLSRVADTQYF
abundance: .; d_gene: .; j_gene: TRBJ1-6; v_gene: TRBV7-9; CDR3nt: TGTGCCAGCAGCCCCCCACGGGATAATTCACCCCTCCACTTT; CDR3aa: CASSPPRDNSPLHF
abundance: .; d_gene: .; j_gene: TRBJ2-5; v_gene: TRBV20-1; CDR3nt: TGCAGTGCTAGAGGGGTGGACGAGACCCAGTACTTC; CDR3aa: CSARGVDETQYF
abundance: .; d_gene: TRBD1; j_gene: TRBJ1-1; v_gene: TRBV12-3/TRBV12-4; CDR3nt: TGTGCCAGCAGAGACAGGGGTGGTGTCGTTTTCTTT; CDR3aa: CASRDRGGVVFF
abundance: .; d_gene: .; j_gene: TRBJ1-6; v_gene: TRBV12-3/TRBV12-4; CDR3nt: TGTGCCAGCAGTTCGGGGCATTCACCCCTCCACTTT; CDR3aa: CASSSGHSPLHF
abundance: .; d_gene: TRBD2; j_gene: TRBJ2-3; v_gene: TRBV12-3/TRBV12-4; CDR3nt: TGTGCCACGGTAGCGGGGGCCCCCGGGGATACGCAGTATTTT; CDR3aa: CATVAGAPGDTQYF
abundance: .; d_gene: TRBD1; j_gene: TRBJ1-5; v_gene: TRBV7-2; CDR3nt: TGTGCCAGCAGCTTGGACAGGGTGTCACAGCCCCAGCATTTT; CDR3aa: CASSLDRVSQPQHF
abundance: .; d_gene: .; j_gene: TRBJ2-1; v_gene: TRBV7-2; CDR3nt: TGTGCCAGCAGCCCCCGGGGGGCCCTTTGGGAGCAGTTCTTC; CDR3aa: CASSPRGALWEQFF
abundance: .; d_gene: .; j_gene: TRBJ2-7; v_gene: TRBV2; CDR3nt: TGTGCCAGCAGCCACGACCTGGGGTTGTACGAGCAGTACTTC; CDR3aa: CASSHDLGLYEQYF
abundance: .; d_gene: TRBD2; j_gene: TRBJ2-3; v_gene: TRBV11-2; CDR3nt: TGTGCCAGCAGCTCTTGGGGCGGGGGGGCCGCAGATACGCAGTATTTT; CDR3aa: CASSSWGGGAADTQYF
abundance: .; d_gene: TRBD2; j_gene: TRBJ2-2; v_gene: TRBV10-3; CDR3nt: TGTGCCATCAGTGACTGGACTAGTTCCGGTACCGGGGAGCTGTTTTTT; CDR3aa: CAISDWTSSGTGELFF
abundance: once; d_gene: TRBD1; j_gene: TRBJ2-6; v_gene: TRBV5-1; CDR3nt: TGCGCCAGCAGCTTACACAGGGGGCCTGGGGCCAACGTCCTGACTTTC; CDR3aa: CASSLHRGPGANVLTF
abundance: few; d_gene: .; j_gene: TRBJ2-6; v_gene: TRBV7-3; CDR3nt: TGTGCCAGCAGCCCCTACGAGTCTGGGGCCAACGTCCTGACTTTC; CDR3aa: CASSPYESGANVLTF
abundance: .; d_gene: .; j_gene: TRBJ2-7; v_gene: TRBV12-3/TRBV12-4; CDR3nt: TGTGCCAGCAGTTTACGTTTTACCGCGGGGCAGTACTTC; CDR3aa: CASSLRFTAGQYF
abundance: .; d_gene: .; j_gene: TRBJ2-5; v_gene: TRBV29-1; CDR3nt: TGCAGCGTTGATGGTAGAGGCTGCAATGAGCAGTACTTC; CDR3aa: CSVDGRGCNEQYF
abundance: .; d_gene: TRBD1; j_gene: TRBJ1-1; v_gene: TRBV14; CDR3nt: TGTGCCAGCAGCCTGCCCGGGACAGGCTGGGATACTGAAGCTTTCTTT; CDR3aa: CASSLPGTGWDTEAFF
abundance: few; d_gene: .; j_gene: TRBJ2-7; v_gene: TRBV6-5; CDR3nt: TGTGCCAGCAGTCCCCCTTTTGGGGGCACCTACGAGCAGTACTTC; CDR3aa: CASSPPFGGTYEQYF
abundance: .; d_gene: .; j_gene: TRBJ2-5; v_gene: TRBV20-1; CDR3nt: TGCAGTGCCCAGGAGTACCAAGAGACCCAGTACTTC; CDR3aa: CSAQEYQETQYF
abundance: few; d_gene: TRBD2; j_gene: TRBJ2-3; v_gene: TRBV5-1; CDR3nt: TGCGCCAGCAGCTTGGGACTAGCGGGGGATTTGGATACGCAGTATTTT; CDR3aa: CASSLGLAGDLDTQYF
abundance: .; d_gene: .; j_gene: TRBJ2-7; v_gene: TRBV12-3/TRBV12-4; CDR3nt: TGTGCCAGCAGCGTGGGGCCTACCGTATCCTACGAGCAGTACTTC; CDR3aa: CASSVGPTVSYEQYF
abundance: .; d_gene: .; j_gene: TRBJ2-7; v_gene: TRBV5-1; CDR3nt: TGCGCCTGCAGCCCAGGGTCATCCTACGAGCAGTACTTC; CDR3aa: CACSPGSSYEQYF
abundance: few; d_gene: .; j_gene: TRBJ1-2; v_gene: TRBV28; CDR3nt: TGTGCCAGCAGCACAAGACCGCTACTCTATGGCTACACCTTC; CDR3aa: CASSTRPLLYGYTF
abundance: .; d_gene: .; j_gene: TRBJ2-1; v_gene: TRBV5-1; CDR3nt: TGCGCCAGCAGCTTCTCAGAGCCTGATGATGAGCAGTTCTTC; CDR3aa: CASSFSEPDDEQFF
abundance: .; d_gene: TRBD1; j_gene: TRBJ2-1; v_gene: TRBV7-9; CDR3nt: TGTGCCAGCAGCTTTAGACAGGGCCAGGGGGATGAGCAGTTCTTC; CDR3aa: CASSFRQGQGDEQFF
abundance: .; d_gene: .; j_gene: TRBJ2-3; v_gene: TRBV4-1; CDR3nt: TGCGCCAGCAGCCAAGTTGTACTAGCAGATACGCAGTATTTT; CDR3aa: CASSQVVLADTQYF
abundance: few; d_gene: TRBD2; j_gene: TRBJ2-7; v_gene: TRBV20-1; CDR3nt: TGCAGTGCCATGGGACTAGCGGGTCACGAGCAGTACTTC; CDR3aa: CSAMGLAGHEQYF
abundance: .; d_gene: .; j_gene: TRBJ2-3; v_gene: TRBV12-3/TRBV12-4; CDR3nt: TGTGCCAGCAGCTCCTTGGGCGCAGATACGCAGTATTTT; CDR3aa: CASSSLGADTQYF
abundance: few; d_gene: TRBD1; j_gene: TRBJ2-5; v_gene: TRBV5-1; CDR3nt: TGCGCCAGCAGCGACCGGGACAGGGGGCAAGAGACCCAGTACTTC; CDR3aa: CASSDRDRGQETQYF
abundance: .; d_gene: .; j_gene: TRBJ1-2; v_gene: TRBV20-1; CDR3nt: TGCAGTGCTAGGGATTTCCCGGAGACCAGAAACTATGGCTACACCTTC; CDR3aa: CSARDFPETRNYGYTF
abundance: .; d_gene: .; j_gene: TRBJ1-5; v_gene: TRBV29-1; CDR3nt: TGCAGCGCCGGACTGGACAATCAGCCCCAGCATTTT; CDR3aa: CSAGLDNQPQHF
abundance: .; d_gene: .; j_gene: TRBJ2-5; v_gene: TRBV12-3/TRBV12-4; CDR3nt: TGTGCCAGCAGTTTAAAGGCGGACGAATTAGAGACCCAGTACTTC; CDR3aa: CASSLKADELETQYF